This T cell receptor (beta chain) was recovered during a study of T-cell reconstitution after alpha-beta-depleted transplantation in children. This clonotype was seen at least ten times. The CDR3 is 13 amino acids. CDR1 is SGHVS, CDR2 FNYEAQ, per germline. The germline V and J ends were trimmed by 2 bases and 9 bases, with 11 bases remaining between them. A library of TCRbeta sequences, prepared with unique molecular identifiers, was generated. TCRdb re-analysed the PCR reads in MiXCR, keeping a single row per CDR3 protein. The sample records roughly 20,000 distinct CDR3 sequences, approximately 10% being singletons.

The chain recombines TRBV7-6 with TRBJ2-1; D not certain. This specimen was PBMCs from the stem cell graft donor, taken from the stem cell graft. The TCR sequence derives from a human donor who donated a stem cell graft to a child with chronic granulomatous disease. CDR3 sequence (DNA): TGTGCCAGCAGCTTAACGATCGGAGCTGAGCAGTTCTTC. Amino acids: CASSLTIGAEQFF.